This T cell receptor beta chain appears in the sequencing data of a study of neoadjuvant anti-PD-1 for oral cavity cancer. Study-wide results and limits: Each response group had just a few patients in TCR analyses.

The length of the CDR3 is 15 residues. Trimming cost V 3 bases and J 10 bases; bases outside gene matches: 11. Germline CDR1 reads MGHRA; CDR2 reads YSYEKL. This clone has a handful of counts. Antigen unknown. Cohort: HPV-negative, locally advanced oral cavity squamous cell carcinoma patients. PBMC libraries mostly used about 450 ng of input genomic DNA, with six replicates per sample. This table comes from immunoSEQ multiplex PCR, and its TCRdb copy is limited to in-frame clones, with some not included. Here the sample spans around 60,000 clones, approximately 80% being singletons. This TCR was recovered from a person aged 40 to 85 with oral cavity squamous cell carcinoma. The rearrangement joins TRBV4-1 to TRBJ2-1; 8 bases are a match to TRBD2. Sequencing used PBMCs, obtained before nivolumab (anti-PD-1) treatment. CDR3 sequence (DNA): TGCGCCAGCAGCCATCGTGGCGGGGGGCCTTGGGAGCAGTTCTTC. It codes for CASSHRGGGPWEQFF.